This TCR beta chain appears in the sequencing data of a study of molecular identifiers for immune sequencing clone quantification. Overall study: Replicate RNA from roughly 20,000 or 100,000 naive CD8 T cells formed five aliquots; four were sequenced.

Listed TCR primers, together with previously described methods, were used for the bulk TCR libraries. TCRdb processed the PCR reads anew with MiXCR; each CDR3 protein has one entry. The data contain a few hundred thousand distinct CDR3 sequences, about a quarter of them seen just once; the ten biggest clones take up around 0.79%. This clonotype was seen only a few times. One end of the junction varies from germline; a read error may be responsible. This CDR3 region has 15 residues. The chain employs TRBV5-3 and TRBJ1-1; D possibly corresponds to TRBD1 (6 bases). TRBV5-3 is labeled an ORF, and its function is uncertain. The TCR originated in a human donor in good health. Some libraries in this study had Jurkat cell RNA spiked in. Source material: naive CD8+ T cells from blood, with Jurkat cell RNA spiked in. Documented subset: FACS-sorted CD8+CD4-CCR7+CD45RA+ naive T cells. DNA for the CDR3: TGTGCCAGCAGCTGGGTGGGGGGGGCGCGGACTGAAGCTTTCTTT. This codes for CASSWVGGARTEAFF.